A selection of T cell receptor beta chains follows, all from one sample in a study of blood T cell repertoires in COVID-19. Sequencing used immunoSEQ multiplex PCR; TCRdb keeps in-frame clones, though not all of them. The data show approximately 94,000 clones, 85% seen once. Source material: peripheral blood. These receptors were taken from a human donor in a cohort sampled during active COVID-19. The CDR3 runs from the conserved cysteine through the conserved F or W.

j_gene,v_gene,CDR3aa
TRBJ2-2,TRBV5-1,CASSLGDTRNTGELFF
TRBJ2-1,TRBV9,CASKKEGSFNEQFF
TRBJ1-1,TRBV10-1,CASQEQGNTEAFF
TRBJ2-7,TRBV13,CASSLKGAGFNEQYF
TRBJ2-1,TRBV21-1,CASSSGRAKNEQFF
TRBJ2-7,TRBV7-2,CASSLVTGSSYEQYF
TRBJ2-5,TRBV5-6,CASSSAGAGAQETQYF
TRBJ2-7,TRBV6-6,CASRSGGRTYEQYF
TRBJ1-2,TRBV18,CASSGDRSGYTF
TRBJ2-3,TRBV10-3,CAIRASTSAPSTDTQYF
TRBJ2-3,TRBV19,CASSIDFLFTDTQYF
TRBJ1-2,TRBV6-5,CASSYSTDRGGPYTF
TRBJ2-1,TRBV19,CASSIDLPGLDINEQFF
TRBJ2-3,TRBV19,CASKANPGTGGSGTDTQYF
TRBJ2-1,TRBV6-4,CATAEGVAGEGNEQFF
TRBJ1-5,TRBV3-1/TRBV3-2,CASRRSHRSRLWLCQPQHF
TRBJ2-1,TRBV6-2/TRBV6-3,CASRPSGGMNEQFF
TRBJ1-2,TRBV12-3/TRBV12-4,CASSNRGVGYTF
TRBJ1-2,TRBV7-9,CASSLAIGGGKGYTF
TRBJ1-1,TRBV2,CASRAQGAGNTEAFF
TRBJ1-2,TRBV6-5,CASSYRQGNYGYTF
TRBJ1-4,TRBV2,CASSEQGAGEKLFF
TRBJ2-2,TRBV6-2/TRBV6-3,CASSPLGLAGSGELFF
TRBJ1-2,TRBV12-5,CASGLETANYGYTF
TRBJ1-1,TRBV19,CASSGRTPGQGKTEAFF
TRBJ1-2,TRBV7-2,CASSPQANYGYTF
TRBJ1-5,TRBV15,CATSRLRDRVNQPQHF
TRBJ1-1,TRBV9,CASSERQTMQNTEAFF
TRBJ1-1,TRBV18,CASSLSQDTEAFF
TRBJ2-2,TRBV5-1,CASSLGHSGSGELFF
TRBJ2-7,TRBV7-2,CASSSGTTSYEQYF
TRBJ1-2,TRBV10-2,CATAGTGGAGGGYTF
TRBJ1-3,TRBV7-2,CASSLTGSGNTIYF
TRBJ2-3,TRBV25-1,CASRQGESTDTQYF
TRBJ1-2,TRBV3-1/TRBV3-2,CASSQQGNYGYTF
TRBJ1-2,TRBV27,CATSLKQGNYGYTF